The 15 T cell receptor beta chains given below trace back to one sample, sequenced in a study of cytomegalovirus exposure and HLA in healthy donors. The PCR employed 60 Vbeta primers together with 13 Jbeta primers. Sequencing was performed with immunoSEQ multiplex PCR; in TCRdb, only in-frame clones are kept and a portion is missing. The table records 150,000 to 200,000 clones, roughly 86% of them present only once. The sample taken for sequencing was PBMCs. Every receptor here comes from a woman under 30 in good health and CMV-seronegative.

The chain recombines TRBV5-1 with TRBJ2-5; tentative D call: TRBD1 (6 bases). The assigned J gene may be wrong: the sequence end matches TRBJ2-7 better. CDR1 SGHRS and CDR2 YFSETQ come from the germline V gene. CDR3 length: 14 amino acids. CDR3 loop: CASSRNRDAYEQYF. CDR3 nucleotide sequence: TGCGCCAGCAGCAGAAACAGGGACGCCTACGAGCAGTACTTC.

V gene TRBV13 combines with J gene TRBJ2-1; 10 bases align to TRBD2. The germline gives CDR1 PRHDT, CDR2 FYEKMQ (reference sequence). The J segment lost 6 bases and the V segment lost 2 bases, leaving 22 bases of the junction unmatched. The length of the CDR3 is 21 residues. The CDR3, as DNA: TGTGCCAGCAGCTTATTGCCGGAGACTAGCGGGCGCTCCCGGCCCCCCAATGAGCAGTTCTTC. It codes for CASSLLPETSGRSRPPNEQFF.

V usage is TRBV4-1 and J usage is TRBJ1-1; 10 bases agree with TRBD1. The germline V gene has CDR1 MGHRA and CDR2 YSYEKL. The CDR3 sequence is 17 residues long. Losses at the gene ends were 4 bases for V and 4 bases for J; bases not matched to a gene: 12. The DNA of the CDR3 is TGCGCCAGCAGCCTTACAACTCCGGGACAGGGGAGCACTGAAGCTTTCTTT. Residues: CASSLTTPGQGSTEAFF.

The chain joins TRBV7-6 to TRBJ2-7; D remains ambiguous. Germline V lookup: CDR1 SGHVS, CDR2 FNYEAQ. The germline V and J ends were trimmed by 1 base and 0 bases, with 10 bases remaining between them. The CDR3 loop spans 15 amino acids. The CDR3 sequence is CASSLDRFSSYEQYF. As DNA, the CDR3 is TGTGCCAGCAGCTTAGATAGATTTTCCTCCTACGAGCAGTACTTC. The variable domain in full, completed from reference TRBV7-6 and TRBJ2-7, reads GAGVSQSPRYKVTKRGQDVALRCDPISGHVSLYWYRQALGQGPEFLTYFNYEAQQDKSGLPNDRFSAERPEGSISTLTIQRTEQRDSAMYRCASSLDRFSSYEQYFGPGTRLTVT.

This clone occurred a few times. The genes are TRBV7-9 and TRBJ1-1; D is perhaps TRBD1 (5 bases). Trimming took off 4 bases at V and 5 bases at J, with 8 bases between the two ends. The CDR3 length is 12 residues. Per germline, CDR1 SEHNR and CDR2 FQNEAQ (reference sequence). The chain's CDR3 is CASSSGLTEAFF. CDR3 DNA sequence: TGTGCCAGCAGCTCGGGACTGACTGAAGCTTTCTTT.

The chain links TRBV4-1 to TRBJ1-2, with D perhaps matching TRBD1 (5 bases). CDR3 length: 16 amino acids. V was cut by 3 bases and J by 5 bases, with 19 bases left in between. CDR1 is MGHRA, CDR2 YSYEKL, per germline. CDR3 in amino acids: CASSHAGTTRNYGYTF. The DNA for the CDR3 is TGCGCCAGCAGCCACGCCGGGACGACTAGAAATTATGGCTACACCTTC.

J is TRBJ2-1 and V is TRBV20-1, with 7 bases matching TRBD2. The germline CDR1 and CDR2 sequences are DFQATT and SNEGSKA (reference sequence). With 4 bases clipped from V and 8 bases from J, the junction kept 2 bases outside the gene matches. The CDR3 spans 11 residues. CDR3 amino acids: CSAMGGYEQFF. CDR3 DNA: TGCAGTGCTATGGGGGGGTATGAGCAGTTCTTC.

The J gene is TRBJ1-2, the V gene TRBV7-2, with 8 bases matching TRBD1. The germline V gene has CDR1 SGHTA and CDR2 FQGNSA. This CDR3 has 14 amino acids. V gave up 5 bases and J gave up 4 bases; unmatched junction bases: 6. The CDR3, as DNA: TGTGCCAGCAGCCTCGGACAGGGTACCTATGGCTACACCTTC. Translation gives CASSLGQGTYGYTF.

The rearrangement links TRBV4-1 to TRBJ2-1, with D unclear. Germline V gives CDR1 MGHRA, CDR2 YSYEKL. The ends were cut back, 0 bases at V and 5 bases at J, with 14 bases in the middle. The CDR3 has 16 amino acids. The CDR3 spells CASSQEYSPGDNEQFF. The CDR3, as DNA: TGCGCCAGCAGCCAAGAGTATTCGCCGGGTGACAATGAGCAGTTCTTC.

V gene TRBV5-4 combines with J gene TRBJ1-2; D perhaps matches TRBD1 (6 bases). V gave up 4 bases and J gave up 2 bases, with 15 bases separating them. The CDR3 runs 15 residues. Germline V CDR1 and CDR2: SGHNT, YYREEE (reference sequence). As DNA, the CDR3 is TGTGCCAGCAGCAGATCAGGACAGAACAACTATGGCTACACCTTC. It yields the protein CASSRSGQNNYGYTF.

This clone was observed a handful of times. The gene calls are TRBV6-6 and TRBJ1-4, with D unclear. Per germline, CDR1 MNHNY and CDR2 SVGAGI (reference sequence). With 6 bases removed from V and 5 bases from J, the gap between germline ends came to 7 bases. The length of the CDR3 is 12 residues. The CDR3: CASRAVNEKLFF. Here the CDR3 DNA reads TGTGCCAGCAGGGCAGTAAATGAAAAACTGTTTTTT.

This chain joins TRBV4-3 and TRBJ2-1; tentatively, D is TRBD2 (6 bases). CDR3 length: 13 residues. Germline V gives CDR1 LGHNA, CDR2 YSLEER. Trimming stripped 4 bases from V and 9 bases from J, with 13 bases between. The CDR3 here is CASSPLGGAEQFF. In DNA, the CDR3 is TGCGCCAGCAGCCCGCTGGGGGGAGCTGAGCAGTTCTTC.

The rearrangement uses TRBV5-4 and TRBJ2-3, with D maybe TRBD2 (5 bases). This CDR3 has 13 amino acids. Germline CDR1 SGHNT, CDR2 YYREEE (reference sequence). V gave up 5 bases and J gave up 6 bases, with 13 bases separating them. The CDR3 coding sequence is TGTGCCAGCAGACCCCTTAGAGGGGATACGCAGTATTTT. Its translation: CASRPLRGDTQYF.

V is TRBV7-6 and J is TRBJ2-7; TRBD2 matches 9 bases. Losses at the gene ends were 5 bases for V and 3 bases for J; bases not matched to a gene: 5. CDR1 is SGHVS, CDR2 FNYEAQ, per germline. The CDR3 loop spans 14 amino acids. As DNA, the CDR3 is TGTGCCAGCAGCCTTGTAGCGGGAGACTACGAGCAGTACTTC. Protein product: CASSLVAGDYEQYF.

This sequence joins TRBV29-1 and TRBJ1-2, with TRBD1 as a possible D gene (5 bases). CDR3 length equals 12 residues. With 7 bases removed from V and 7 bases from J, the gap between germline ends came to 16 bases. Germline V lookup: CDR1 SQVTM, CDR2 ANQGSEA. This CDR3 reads CSARRRQGGYTF. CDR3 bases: TGCAGCGCCAGAAGGCGTCAGGGTGGCTACACCTTC.